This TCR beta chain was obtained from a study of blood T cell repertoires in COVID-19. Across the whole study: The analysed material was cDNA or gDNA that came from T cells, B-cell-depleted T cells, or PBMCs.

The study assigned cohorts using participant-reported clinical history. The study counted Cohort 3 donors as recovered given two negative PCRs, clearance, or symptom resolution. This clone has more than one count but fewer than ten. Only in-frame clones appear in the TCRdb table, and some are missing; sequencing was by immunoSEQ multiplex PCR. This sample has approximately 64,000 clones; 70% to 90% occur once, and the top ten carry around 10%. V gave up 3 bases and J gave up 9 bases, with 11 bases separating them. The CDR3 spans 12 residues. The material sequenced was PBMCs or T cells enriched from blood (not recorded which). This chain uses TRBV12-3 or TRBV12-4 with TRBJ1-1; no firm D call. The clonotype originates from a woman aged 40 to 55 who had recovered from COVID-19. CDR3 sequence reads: CASSLNSFKAFF. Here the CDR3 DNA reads TGTGCCAGCAGTTTGAACAGTTTTAAAGCTTTCTTT.